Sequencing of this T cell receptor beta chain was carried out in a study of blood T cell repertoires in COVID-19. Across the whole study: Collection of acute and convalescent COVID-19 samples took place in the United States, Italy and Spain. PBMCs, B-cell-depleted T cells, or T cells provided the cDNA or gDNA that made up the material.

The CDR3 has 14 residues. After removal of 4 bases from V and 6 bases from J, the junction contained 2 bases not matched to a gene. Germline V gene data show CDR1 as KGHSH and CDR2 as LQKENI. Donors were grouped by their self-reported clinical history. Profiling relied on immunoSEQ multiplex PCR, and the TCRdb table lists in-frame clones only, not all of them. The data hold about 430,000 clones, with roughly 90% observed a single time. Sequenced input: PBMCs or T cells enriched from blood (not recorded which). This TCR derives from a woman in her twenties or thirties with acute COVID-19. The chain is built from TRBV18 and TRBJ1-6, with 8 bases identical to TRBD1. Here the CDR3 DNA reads TGTGCCAGCTCACACGGACAGGGTAATTCACCCCTCCACTTT. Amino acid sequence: CASSHGQGNSPLHF.